The 2 T cell receptor beta chains below all came from one sample that was sequenced in a study of blood T cell repertoires in COVID-19. Data came from immunoSEQ multiplex PCR; TCRdb stores just in-frame clones and leaves some out. The repertoire includes roughly 150,000 clones, around 84% of them detected once, and about 19% sits in the top ten. The specimen was peripheral blood. All receptors derive from a woman older than 75 with acute or convalescent COVID-19.

This rearrangement joins TRBV4-3 to TRBJ1-4, with a weak D call TRBD1 (6 bases). The CDR3 has 17 residues. Germline CDR1 LGHNA, CDR2 YSLEER. V lost 4 bases and J 5 bases, leaving 20 bases between the germline ends. DNA of the CDR3: TGCGCCAGCAGCCGGGCTGGGACACTTGCGTTCAATGAAAAACTGTTTTTT. Translated: CASSRAGTLAFNEKLFF.

The rearrangement uses TRBV18 and TRBJ2-5, with D unclear. The V and J ends lost 3 bases and 5 bases respectively, with 4 bases between them. The CDR3 runs 11 residues. Germline lookup yields CDR1 KGHSH and CDR2 LQKENI. CDR3 protein: CASSPEETQYF. CDR3 DNA sequence: TGTGCCAGCTCACCGGAGGAGACCCAGTACTTC.